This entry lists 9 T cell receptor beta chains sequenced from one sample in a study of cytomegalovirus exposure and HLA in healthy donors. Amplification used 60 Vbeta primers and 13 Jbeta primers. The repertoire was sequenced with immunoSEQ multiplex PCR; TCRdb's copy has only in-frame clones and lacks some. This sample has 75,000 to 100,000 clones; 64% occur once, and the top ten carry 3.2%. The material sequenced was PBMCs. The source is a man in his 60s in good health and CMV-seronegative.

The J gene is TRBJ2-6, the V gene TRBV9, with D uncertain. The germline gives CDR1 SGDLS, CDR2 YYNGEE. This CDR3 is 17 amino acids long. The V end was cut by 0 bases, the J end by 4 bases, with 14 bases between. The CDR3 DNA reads TGTGCCAGCAGCGTAGACCACTCCCAGGCAGGGGCCAACGTCCTGACTTTC. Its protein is CASSVDHSQAGANVLTF.

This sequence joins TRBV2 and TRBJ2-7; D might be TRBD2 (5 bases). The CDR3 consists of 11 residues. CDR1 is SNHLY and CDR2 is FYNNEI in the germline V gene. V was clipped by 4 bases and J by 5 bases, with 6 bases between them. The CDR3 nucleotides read TGTGCCAGCAGTGGAGGGAACGAGCAGTACTTC. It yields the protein CASSGGNEQYF.

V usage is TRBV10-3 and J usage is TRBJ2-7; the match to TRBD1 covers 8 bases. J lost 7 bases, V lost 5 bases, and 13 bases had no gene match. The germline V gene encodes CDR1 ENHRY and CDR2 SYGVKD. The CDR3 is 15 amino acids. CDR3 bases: TGTGCCATCAGTAATACTGGCAGGGGGCTGGAAGAGCAGTACTTC. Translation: CAISNTGRGLEEQYF.

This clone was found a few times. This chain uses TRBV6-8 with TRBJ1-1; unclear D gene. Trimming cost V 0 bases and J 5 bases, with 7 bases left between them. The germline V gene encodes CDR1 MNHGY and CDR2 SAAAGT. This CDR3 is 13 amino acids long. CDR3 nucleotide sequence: TGTGCCAGCAGTTACTCGGGCGGGACTGAAGCTTTCTTT. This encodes CASSYSGGTEAFF.

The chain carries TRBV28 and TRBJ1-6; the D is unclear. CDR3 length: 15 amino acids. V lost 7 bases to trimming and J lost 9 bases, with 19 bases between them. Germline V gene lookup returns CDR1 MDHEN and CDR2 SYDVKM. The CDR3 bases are TGTGCCAGCAAGTCGGGAGACTCTTTGGGTTCACCCCTCCACTTT. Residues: CASKSGDSLGSPLHF.

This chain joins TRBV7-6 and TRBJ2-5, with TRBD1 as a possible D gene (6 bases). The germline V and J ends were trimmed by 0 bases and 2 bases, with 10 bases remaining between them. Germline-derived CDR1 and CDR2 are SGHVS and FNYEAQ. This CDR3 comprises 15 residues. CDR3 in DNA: TGTGCCAGCAGCTTAGCACAAACAGGGCAAGAGACCCAGTACTTC. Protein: CASSLAQTGQETQYF.

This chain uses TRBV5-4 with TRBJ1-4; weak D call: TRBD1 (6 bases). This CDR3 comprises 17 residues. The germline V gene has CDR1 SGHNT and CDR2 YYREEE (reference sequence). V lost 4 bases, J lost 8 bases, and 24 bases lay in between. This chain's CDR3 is CASSLLDRDIGNEKLFF. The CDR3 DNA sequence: TGTGCCAGCAGCCTCCTTGACCGGGACATCGGAAACGAAAAACTGTTTTTT.

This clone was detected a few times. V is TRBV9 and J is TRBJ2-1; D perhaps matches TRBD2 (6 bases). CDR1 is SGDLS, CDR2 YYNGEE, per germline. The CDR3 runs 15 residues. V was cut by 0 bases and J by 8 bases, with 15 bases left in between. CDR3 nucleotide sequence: TGTGCCAGCAGCGTAGAAGGGCAGGGAGGTCATGAGCAGTTCTTC. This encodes CASSVEGQGGHEQFF.

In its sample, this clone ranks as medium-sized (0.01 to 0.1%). CDR3 loop: CSARGDYEQYF. Written as DNA, the CDR3 is TGCAGTGCTAGGGGAGACTACGAGCAGTACTTC. This chain connects TRBV20-1 to TRBJ2-7; perhaps TRBD2 as D (5 bases). Germline loops: CDR1 DFQATT, CDR2 SNEGSKA (reference sequence). The CDR3 covers 11 residues. Trimming shortened V by 3 bases and J by 3 bases, and 6 bases separated the two germline ends.